This T cell receptor (beta chain) was recovered during a study of shared clonotypes between healthy human individuals. The CD8 memory fraction combined CD45RO+ cells with TemRA cells (CCR7-negative CD45RA+). The germline V gene has CDR1 MNHEY and CDR2 SMNVEV (reference sequence). V lost 5 bases to trimming and J lost 4 bases; unmatched junction nucleotides: 3. The CDR3 runs to 15 residues. Original processing notes: Filtering differed since immunoSEQ provided only junctions, with no quality scores. Data came from immunoSEQ multiplex PCR; TCRdb stores just in-frame clones and leaves some out. The DNA was the basis for D and trimming; V, J and clone size are from that table. Of about 690,000 clones in the sample, around 91% were seen once. General observations from the study: Researchers found naive subsets generally carried larger estimated richness than memory subsets. Sequencing depth was expected to influence donor clonotype sharing.

As to this clone: The antigen is unknown.

The chain links TRBV27 to TRBJ2-1, with 12 bases that match TRBD1. What was sequenced was memory CD8+ T cells from PBMCs. The subset was: CD45RO+ cells pooled with CCR7-negative TemRA cells. This TCR was sampled from a young man in good health. Some clones in this sample may be carry-over from other donors' samples. The CDR3 DNA sequence: TGTGCCAGCAGTATGGGACAGGGGGCTTACAATGAGCAGTTCTTC. It is translated as CASSMGQGAYNEQFF.